This T cell receptor beta chain is from a study of blood T cell repertoires in COVID-19. As for the study in general: The samples span acute and convalescent COVID-19 from the United States, Italy and Spain.

The CDR3 loop spans 14 amino acids. The ends were cut back, 6 bases at V and 3 bases at J, with 12 bases in the middle. Per germline, CDR1 MDHEN and CDR2 SYDVKM. In the study's own analysis: Amplifying reference gene primers gave estimates of nucleated cell counts. Assay: immunoSEQ multiplex PCR; the TCRdb copy retains only in-frame clones and omits some. For V, J and clone size, that table is used; D and trimming come from the DNA. The profile shows 3,000 to 4,000 clones, approximately 92% of them singletons. Sequenced sample: peripheral blood. The TCR sequence derives from a human donor with active COVID-19. The donor label of this sample is uncertain. This rearrangement joins TRBV28 to TRBJ2-1, with D tentatively TRBD1 (6 bases). CDR3 amino acids: CASRPGQNYNEQFF. CDR3 DNA sequence: TGTGCCAGCAGACCCGGACAGAACTACAATGAGCAGTTCTTC.